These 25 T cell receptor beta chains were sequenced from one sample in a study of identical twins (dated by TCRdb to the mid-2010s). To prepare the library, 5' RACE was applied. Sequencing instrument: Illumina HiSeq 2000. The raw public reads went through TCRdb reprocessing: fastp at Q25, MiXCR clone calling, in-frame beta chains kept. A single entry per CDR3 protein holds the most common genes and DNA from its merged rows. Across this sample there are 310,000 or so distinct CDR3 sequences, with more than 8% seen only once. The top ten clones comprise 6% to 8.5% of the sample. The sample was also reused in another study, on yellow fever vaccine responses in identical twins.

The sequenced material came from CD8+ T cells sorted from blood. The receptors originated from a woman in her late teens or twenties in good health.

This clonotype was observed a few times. DNA of the CDR3: TGTGCCAGCAGCCAAGAATCGTGGGGGGGCTTGGAGACCCAGTACTTC. Its protein product is CASSQESWGGLETQYF. This rearrangement joins TRBV14 to TRBJ2-5; possible D gene TRBD2, 7 bases. CDR1 is SGHDN and CDR2 is FVKESK in the germline V gene. The length of the CDR3 is 16 residues. V dropped 0 bases and J dropped 5 bases, with 16 bases sitting between them.

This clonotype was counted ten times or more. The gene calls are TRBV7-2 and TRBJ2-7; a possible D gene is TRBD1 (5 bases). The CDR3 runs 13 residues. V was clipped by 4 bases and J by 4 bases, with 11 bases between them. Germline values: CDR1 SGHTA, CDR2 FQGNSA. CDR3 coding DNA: TGTGCCAGCAGCTCCCTGGGGCTTTACGAGCAGTACTTC. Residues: CASSSLGLYEQYF.

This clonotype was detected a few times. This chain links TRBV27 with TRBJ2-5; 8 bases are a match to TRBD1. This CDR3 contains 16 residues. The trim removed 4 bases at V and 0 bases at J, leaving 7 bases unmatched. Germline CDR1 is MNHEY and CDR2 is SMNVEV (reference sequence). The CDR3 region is CASSSGTGTYQETQYF. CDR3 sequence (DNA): TGTGCCAGCAGTTCCGGGACAGGCACGTACCAAGAGACCCAGTACTTC.

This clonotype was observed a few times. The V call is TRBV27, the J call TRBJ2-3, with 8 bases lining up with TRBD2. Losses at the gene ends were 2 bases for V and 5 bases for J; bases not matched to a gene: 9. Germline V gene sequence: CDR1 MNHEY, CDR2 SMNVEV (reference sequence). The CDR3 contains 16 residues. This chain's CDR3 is CASSLILGRAGDTQYF. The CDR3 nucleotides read TGTGCCAGCAGTTTAATTCTCGGGAGGGCCGGAGATACGCAGTATTTT.

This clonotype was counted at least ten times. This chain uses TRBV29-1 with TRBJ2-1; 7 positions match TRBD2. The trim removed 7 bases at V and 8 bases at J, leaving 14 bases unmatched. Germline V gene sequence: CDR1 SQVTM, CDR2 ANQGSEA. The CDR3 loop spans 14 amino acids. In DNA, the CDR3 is TGCAGCGCCACGCTTGGACTAGTTGGGTATGAGCAGTTCTTC. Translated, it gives CSATLGLVGYEQFF.

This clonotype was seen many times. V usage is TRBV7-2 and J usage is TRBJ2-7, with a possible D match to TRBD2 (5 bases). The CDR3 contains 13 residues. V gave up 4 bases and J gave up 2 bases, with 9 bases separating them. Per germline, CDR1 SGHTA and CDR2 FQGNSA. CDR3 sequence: CASSSDSTYEQYF. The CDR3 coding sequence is TGTGCCAGCAGCTCGGACTCTACCTACGAGCAGTACTTC.

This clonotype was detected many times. CDR3 amino acids: CATSAAGQGDTQYF. CDR3 nucleotide sequence: TGTGCCACCAGTGCCGCCGGGCAGGGAGATACGCAGTATTTT. The V call is TRBV24-1, the J call TRBJ2-3; tentatively, D is TRBD1 (5 bases). V dropped 5 bases and J dropped 5 bases, with 13 bases sitting between them. Germline V gene sequence: CDR1 KGHDR, CDR2 SFDVKD. The CDR3 spans 14 residues.

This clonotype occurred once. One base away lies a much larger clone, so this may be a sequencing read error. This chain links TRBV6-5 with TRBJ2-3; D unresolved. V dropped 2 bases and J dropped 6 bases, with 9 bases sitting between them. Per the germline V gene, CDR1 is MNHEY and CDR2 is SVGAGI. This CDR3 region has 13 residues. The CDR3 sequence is CASSYGVGDTQYF. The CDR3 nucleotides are TGTGCCAGCAGTTACGGCGTAGGGGATACGCAGTATTTT.

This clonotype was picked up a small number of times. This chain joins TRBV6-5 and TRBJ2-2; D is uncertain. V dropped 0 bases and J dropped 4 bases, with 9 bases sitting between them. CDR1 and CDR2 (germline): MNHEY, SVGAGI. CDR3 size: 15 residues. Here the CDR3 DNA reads TGTGCCAGCAGTTACTCGATAGATCCCACCGGGGAGCTGTTTTTT. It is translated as CASSYSIDPTGELFF.

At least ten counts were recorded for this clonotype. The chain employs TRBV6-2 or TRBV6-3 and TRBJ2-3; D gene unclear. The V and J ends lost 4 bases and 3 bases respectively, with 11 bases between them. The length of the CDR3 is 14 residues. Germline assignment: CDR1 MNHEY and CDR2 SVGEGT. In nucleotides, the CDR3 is TGTGCCAGCAGTTGGAAGTTGGAGACAGATACGCAGTATTTT. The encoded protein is CASSWKLETDTQYF.

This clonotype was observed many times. The CDR3 loop is CASYNPGQVYEQYF. The CDR3 region has the DNA TGCGCCAGCTACAACCCGGGACAAGTCTACGAGCAGTACTTC. The V gene is TRBV5-1, the J gene TRBJ2-7, with D possibly being TRBD1 (6 bases). The ends were cut back, 7 bases at V and 3 bases at J, with 17 bases in the middle. The CDR3 spans 14 residues. CDR1 and CDR2 (germline): SGHRS, YFSETQ. The full variable domain, rest sourced from reference TRBV5-1 and TRBJ2-7, is KAGVTQTPRYLIKTRGQQVTLSCSPISGHRSVSWYQQTPGQGLQFLFEYFSETQRNKGNFPGRFSGRQFSNSRSEMNVSTLELGDSALYLCASYNPGQVYEQYFGPGTRLTVT.

The CDR3 protein is CSASLPSGEGYSYEQYF. The CDR3 nucleotides read TGCAGTGCTAGTCTACCTAGCGGGGAGGGGTACTCCTACGAGCAGTACTTC. The chain is built from TRBV20-1 and TRBJ2-7; 9 nucleotides line up with TRBD2. V lost 3 bases, J lost 0 bases, and 12 bases stayed unmatched. This CDR3 is built from 17 residues. Per germline, CDR1 DFQATT and CDR2 SNEGSKA (reference sequence).

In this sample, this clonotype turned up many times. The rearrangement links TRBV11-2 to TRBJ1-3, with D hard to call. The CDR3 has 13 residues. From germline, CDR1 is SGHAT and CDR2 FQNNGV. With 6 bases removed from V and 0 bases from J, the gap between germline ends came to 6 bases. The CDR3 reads CASRDFSGNTIYF. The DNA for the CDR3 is TGTGCCAGCAGGGACTTCTCTGGAAACACCATATATTTT.

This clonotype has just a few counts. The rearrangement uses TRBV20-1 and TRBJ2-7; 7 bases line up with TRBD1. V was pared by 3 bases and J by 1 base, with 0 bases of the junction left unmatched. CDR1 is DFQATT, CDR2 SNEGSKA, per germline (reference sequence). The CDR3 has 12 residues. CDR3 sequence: CSARGQSYEQYF. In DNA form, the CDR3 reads TGCAGTGCTAGGGGACAGTCCTACGAGCAGTACTTC.

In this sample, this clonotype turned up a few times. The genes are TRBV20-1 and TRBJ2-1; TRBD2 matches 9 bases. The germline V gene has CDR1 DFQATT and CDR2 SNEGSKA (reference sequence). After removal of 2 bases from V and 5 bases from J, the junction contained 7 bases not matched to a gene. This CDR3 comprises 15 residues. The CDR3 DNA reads TGCAGTGCTAGAAAGTGGTCTAGCGGGGACAATGAGCAGTTCTTC. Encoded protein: CSARKWSSGDNEQFF.

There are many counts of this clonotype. CDR3 sequence (DNA): TGTGCCAGCAGCCCGATCGGTAGCAATCAGCCCCAGCATTTT. This translates into CASSPIGSNQPQHF. The V call is TRBV7-9, the J call TRBJ1-5; the D is unclear. The germline gives CDR1 SEHNR, CDR2 FQNEAQ (reference sequence). V lost 5 bases and J 0 bases, leaving 8 bases between the germline ends. The CDR3 runs to 14 residues. The whole variable domain, remainder taken from reference TRBV7-9 and TRBJ1-5, is DTGVSQNPRHKITKRGQNVTFRCDPISEHNRLYWYRQTLGQGPEFLTYFQNEAQLEKSRLLSDRFSAERPKGSFSTLEIQRTEQGDSAMYLCASSPIGSNQPQHFGDGTRLSIL.

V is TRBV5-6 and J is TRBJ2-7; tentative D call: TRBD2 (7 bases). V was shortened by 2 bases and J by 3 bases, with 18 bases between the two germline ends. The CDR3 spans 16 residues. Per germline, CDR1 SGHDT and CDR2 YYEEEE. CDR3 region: CASSLLRGGARYEQYF. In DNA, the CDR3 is TGTGCCAGCAGCTTACTTCGAGGGGGGGCTCGCTACGAGCAGTACTTC. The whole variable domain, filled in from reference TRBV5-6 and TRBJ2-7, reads DAGVTQSPTHLIKTRGQQVTLRCSPKSGHDTVSWYQQALGQGPQFIFQYYEEEERQRGNFPDRFSGHQFPNYSSELNVNALLLGDSALYLCASSLLRGGARYEQYFGPGTRLTVT.

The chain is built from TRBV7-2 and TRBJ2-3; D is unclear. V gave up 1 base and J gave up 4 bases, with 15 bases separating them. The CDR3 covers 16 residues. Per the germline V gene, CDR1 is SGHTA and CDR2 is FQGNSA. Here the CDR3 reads CASSLVESSFPDTQYF. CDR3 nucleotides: TGTGCCAGCAGCTTAGTTGAGTCTAGTTTTCCAGATACGCAGTATTTT.

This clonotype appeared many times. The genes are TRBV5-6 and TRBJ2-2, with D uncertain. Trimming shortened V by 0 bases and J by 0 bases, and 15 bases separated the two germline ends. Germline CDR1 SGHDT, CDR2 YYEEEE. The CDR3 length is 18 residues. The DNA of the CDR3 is TGTGCCAGCAGCTTGGGGAACTATCTGGTGGCGAACACCGGGGAGCTGTTTTTT. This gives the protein CASSLGNYLVANTGELFF.

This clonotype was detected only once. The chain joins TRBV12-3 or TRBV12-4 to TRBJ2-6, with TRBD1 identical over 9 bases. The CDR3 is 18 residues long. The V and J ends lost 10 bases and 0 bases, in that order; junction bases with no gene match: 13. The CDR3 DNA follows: TGTGCCATCGACGTATCCGGGACAGGGACCTCTGGGGCCAACGTCCTGACTTTC. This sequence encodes CAIDVSGTGTSGANVLTF.

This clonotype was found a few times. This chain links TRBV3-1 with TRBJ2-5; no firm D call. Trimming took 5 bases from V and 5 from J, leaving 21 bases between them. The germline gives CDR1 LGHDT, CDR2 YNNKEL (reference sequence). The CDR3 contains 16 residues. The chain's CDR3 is CASSVYPDLSEETQYF. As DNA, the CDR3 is TGTGCCAGCAGCGTATACCCGGACCTCTCCGAGGAGACCCAGTACTTC.

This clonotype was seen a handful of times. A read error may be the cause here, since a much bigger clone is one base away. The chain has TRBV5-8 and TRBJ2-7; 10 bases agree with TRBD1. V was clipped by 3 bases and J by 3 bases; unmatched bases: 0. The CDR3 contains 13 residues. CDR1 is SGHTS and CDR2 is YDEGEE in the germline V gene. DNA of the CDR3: TGTGCCAGCAGCTGGACAGGGGGCTACGAGCAGTACTTC. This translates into CASSWTGGYEQYF.

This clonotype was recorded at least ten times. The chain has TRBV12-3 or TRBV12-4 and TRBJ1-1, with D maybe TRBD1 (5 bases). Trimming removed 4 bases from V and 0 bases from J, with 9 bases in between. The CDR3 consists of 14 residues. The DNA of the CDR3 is TGTGCCAGCAGTTGGGACCGAATGAACACTGAAGCTTTCTTT. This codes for CASSWDRMNTEAFF.

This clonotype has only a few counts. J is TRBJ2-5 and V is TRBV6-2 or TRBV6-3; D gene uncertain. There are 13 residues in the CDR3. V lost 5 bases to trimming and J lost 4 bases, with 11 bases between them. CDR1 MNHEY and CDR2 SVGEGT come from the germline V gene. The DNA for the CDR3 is TGTGCCAGCAGTACGGATTATGGAGAGACCCAGTACTTC. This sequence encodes CASSTDYGETQYF.

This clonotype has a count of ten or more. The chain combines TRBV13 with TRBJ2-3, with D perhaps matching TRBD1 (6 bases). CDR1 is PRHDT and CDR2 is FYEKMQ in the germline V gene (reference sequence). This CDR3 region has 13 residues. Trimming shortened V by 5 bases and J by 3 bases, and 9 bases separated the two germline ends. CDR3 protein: CASSHRDTDTQYF. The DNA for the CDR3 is TGTGCCAGCAGCCACAGGGATACAGATACGCAGTATTTT. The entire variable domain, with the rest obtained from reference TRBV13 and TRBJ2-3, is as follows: AAGVIQSPRHLIKEKRETATLKCYPIPRHDTVYWYQQGPGQDPQFLISFYEKMQSDKGSIPDRFSAQQFSDYHSELNMSSLELGDSALYFCASSHRDTDTQYFGPGTRLTVL.